This T cell receptor (beta chain) comes out of a study of T cells in Graves' hyperthyroidism and ophthalmopathy. The CDR3 runs to 18 residues. Losses at the gene ends were 7 bases for V and 5 bases for J; bases not matched to a gene: 12. CDR1 KGHDR and CDR2 SFDVKD come from the germline V gene. RNA transcripts gave rise to amplified TCR beta CDR3 regions. The HTBI primer set drove a first-round RT-PCR of the TCR CDR3. TCRdb recomputed calls from the multiplex PCR reads with MiXCR, one row per CDR3 protein. The top ten hold roughly 10% of the sample, which has roughly 700,000 distinct CDR3 sequences, approximately 14% seen once.

Input material: blood. The source is a woman between 18 and 29 years old with Graves' hyperthyroidism. The chain combines TRBV24-1 with TRBJ2-2; TRBD2 agrees at 13 bases. In nucleotides, the CDR3 is TGTGCCACCAGCGCTCGGACTAGCGGGGGCCCTTTGACCGGGGAGCTGTTTTTT. Translated: CATSARTSGGPLTGELFF.